Sequencing of this T cell receptor beta chain was carried out in a study of cytomegalovirus exposure and HLA in healthy donors. V was clipped by 1 base and J by 2 bases, with 15 bases between them. Germline CDR1 MNHNS, CDR2 SASEGT. This CDR3 is 17 amino acids long. Amplification used 60 Vbeta primers and 13 Jbeta primers. Measured with immunoSEQ multiplex PCR; TCRdb has only the in-frame clones, and not every one. The data hold 150,000 to 200,000 clones, with 80% observed a single time. The specimen sequenced was PBMCs. This receptor was identified in a man younger than 35 in good health and CMV-seropositive. The V and J genes are TRBV6-1 and TRBJ2-1; tentative D call: TRBD1 (5 bases). DNA of the CDR3: TGTGCCAGCAGTGAAGTCGTAGGGGCAGGGACCTACAATGAGCAGTTCTTC. Translation: CASSEVVGAGTYNEQFF.